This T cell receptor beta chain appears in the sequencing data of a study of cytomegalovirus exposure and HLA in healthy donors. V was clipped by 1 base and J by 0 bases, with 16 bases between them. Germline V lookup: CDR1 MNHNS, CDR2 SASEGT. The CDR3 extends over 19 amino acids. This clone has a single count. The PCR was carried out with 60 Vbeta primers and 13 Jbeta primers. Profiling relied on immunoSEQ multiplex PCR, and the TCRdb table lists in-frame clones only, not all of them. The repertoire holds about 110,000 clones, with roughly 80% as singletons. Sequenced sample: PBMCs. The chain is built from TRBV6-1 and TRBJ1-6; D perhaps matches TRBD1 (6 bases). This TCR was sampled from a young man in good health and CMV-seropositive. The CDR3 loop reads CASSEGGHSRSSYNSPLHF. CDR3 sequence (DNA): TGTGCCAGCAGTGAAGGGGGACACTCGAGGAGCTCCTATAATTCACCCCTCCACTTT.